The present T cell receptor beta chain was sequenced within a study of T cell responses to AZD1222 COVID-19 vaccine. This clone appeared a single time. CDR3 length equals 17 residues. V was cut by 2 bases and J by 0 bases, with 15 bases left in between. Germline lookup yields CDR1 SGDLS and CDR2 YYNGEE. Sequencing used immunoSEQ multiplex PCR; TCRdb keeps in-frame clones, though not all of them. The sample records about 180,000 clones, around 91% being singletons. The chain employs TRBV9 and TRBJ1-5; no clear D. This clonotype was sampled from an adult in good health. Sequenced material: peripheral blood, taken on day 0 of AZD1222 vaccination. The CDR3 sequence is CASSVDSGGNSNQPQHF. Written as DNA, the CDR3 is TGTGCCAGCAGCGTGGACTCAGGAGGAAATAGCAATCAGCCCCAGCATTTT.